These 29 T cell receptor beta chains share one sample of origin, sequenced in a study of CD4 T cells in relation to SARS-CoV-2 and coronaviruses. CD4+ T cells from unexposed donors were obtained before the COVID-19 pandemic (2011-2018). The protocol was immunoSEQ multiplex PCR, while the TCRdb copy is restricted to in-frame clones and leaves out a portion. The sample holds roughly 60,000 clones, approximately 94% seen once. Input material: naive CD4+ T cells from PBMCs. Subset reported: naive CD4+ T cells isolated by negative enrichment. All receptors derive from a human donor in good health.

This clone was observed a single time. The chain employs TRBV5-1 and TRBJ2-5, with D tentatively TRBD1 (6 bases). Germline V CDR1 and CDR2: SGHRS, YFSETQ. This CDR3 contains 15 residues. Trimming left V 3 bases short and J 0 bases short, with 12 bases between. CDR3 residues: CASSSGHTYQETQYF. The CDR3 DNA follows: TGCGCCAGCAGCTCGGGACATACGTACCAAGAGACCCAGTACTTC.

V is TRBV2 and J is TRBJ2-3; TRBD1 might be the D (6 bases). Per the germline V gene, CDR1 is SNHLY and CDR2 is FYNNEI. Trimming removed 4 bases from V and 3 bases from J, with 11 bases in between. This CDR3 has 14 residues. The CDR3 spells CASSVNRATDTQYF. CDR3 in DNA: TGTGCCAGCAGTGTGAACAGGGCGACAGATACGCAGTATTTT.

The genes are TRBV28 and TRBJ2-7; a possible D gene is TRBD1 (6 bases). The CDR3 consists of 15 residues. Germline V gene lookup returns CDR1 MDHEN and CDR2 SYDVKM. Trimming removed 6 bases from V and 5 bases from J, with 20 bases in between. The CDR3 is CASSRPLRGSDEQYF. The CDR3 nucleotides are TGTGCCAGCAGCCGTCCCCTCAGGGGATCCGACGAGCAGTACTTC.

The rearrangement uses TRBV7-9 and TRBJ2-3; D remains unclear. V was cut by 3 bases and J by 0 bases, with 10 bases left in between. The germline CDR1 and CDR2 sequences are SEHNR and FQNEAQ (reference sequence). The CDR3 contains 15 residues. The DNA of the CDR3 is TGTGCCAGCAGCTTCTTGACGGGTAGCACAGATACGCAGTATTTT. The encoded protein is CASSFLTGSTDTQYF.

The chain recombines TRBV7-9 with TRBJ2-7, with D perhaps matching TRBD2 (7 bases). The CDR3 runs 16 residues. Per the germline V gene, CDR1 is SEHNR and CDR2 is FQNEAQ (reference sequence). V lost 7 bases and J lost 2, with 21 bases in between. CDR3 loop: CASNLIRGGGAYEQYF. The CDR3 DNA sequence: TGTGCCAGCAACCTAATACGGGGAGGGGGGGCCTACGAGCAGTACTTC.

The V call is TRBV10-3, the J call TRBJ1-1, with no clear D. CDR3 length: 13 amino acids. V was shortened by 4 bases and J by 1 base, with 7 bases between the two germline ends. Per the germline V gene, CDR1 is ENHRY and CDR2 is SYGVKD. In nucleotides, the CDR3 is TGTGCCATCAGTGGGGTAGCGAACACTGAAGCTTTCTTT. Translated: CAISGVANTEAFF.

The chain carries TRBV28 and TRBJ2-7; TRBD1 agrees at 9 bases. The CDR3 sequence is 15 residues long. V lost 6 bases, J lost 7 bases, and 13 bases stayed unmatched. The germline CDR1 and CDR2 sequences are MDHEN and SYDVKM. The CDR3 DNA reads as TGTGCCAGCAGGCCCGCTGGACAGGGGTCTGGGGAGCAGTACTTC. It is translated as CASRPAGQGSGEQYF.

This chain's CDR3 is CASSQDPLALYYEQYF. The CDR3 DNA sequence: TGTGCCAGCAGCCAAGATCCGCTAGCGCTCTACTACGAGCAGTACTTC. This rearrangement joins TRBV4-2 to TRBJ2-7; possible D gene TRBD2, 6 bases. The CDR3 spans 16 residues. Germline V CDR1 and CDR2: LGHNA, YNFKEQ. Trimming removed 0 bases from V and 3 bases from J, with 15 bases in between.

The CDR3 is CASSLTGTEGLAGVTGELFF. CDR3 DNA: TGTGCCAGCAGCTTAACCGGGACGGAGGGACTAGCGGGAGTGACCGGGGAGCTGTTTTTT. V usage is TRBV7-3 and J usage is TRBJ2-2; TRBD2 aligns across 14 bases. CDR3 length equals 20 residues. With 0 bases clipped from V and 5 bases from J, the junction kept 11 bases outside the gene matches. CDR1 and CDR2 (germline): SGHTA, FQGTGA.

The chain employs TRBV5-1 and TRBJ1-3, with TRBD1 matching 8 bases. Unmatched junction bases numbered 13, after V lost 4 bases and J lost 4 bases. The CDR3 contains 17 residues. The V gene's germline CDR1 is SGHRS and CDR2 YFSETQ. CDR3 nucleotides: TGCGCCAGCAGCCCAAATTTGGACAGGGTAGCGGGAAACACCATATATTTT. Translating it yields CASSPNLDRVAGNTIYF.

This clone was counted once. CDR3 sequence (DNA): TGTGCCAGCAGCAAGGACAGGTTCAATGAGCAGTTCTTC. Translated, it gives CASSKDRFNEQFF. The chain recombines TRBV11-2 with TRBJ2-1; 7 bases agree with TRBD1. The V gene end was trimmed by 5 bases and the J gene end by 6 bases; junction bases not matched to a gene: 4. Germline CDR1 SGHAT, CDR2 FQNNGV. CDR3 length equals 13 residues.

CDR3 bases: TGCGCCAGCAGTGAGTCCTCAGGATACGGCTACACCTTC. This codes for CASSESSGYGYTF. The chain couples TRBV10-1 to TRBJ1-2; the D is unclear. Trimming removed 0 bases at V and 8 bases at J, with 10 bases between. The CDR3 consists of 13 residues. Germline CDR1 and CDR2: WNHNN and SYGVQD (reference sequence).

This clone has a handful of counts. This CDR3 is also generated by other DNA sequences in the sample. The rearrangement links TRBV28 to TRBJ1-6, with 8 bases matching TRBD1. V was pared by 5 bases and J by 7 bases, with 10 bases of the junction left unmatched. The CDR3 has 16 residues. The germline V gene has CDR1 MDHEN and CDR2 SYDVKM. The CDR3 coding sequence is TGTGCCAGCAGTGACTCGGACAGGGCTAACAATTCACCCCTCCACTTT. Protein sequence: CASSDSDRANNSPLHF.

The CDR3 loop is CATSAPDRPPYEQYF. In DNA form, the CDR3 reads TGTGCCACCAGTGCCCCGGACCGACCTCCCTACGAGCAGTACTTC. The J gene is TRBJ2-7, the V gene TRBV24-1; D not resolved. V lost 5 bases, J lost 2 bases, and 15 bases lay in between. The germline V gene encodes CDR1 KGHDR and CDR2 SFDVKD. CDR3 length equals 15 residues.

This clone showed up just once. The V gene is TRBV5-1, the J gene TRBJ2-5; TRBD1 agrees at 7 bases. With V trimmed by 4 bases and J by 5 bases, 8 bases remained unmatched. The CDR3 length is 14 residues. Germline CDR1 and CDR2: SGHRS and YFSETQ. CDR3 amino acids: CASSMGQSGETQYF. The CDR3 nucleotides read TGCGCCAGCAGCATGGGACAGTCGGGGGAGACCCAGTACTTC.

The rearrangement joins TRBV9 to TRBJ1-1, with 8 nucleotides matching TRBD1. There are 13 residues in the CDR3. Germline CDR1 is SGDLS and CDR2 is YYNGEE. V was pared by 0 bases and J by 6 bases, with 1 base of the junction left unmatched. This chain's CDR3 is CASSVAQGAEAFF. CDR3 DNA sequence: TGTGCCAGCAGCGTAGCACAGGGGGCTGAAGCTTTCTTT.

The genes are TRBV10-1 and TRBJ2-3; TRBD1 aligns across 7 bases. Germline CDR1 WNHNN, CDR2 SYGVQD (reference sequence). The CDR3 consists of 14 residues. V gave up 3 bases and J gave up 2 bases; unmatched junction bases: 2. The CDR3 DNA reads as TGCGCCAGCAGTGAAGGGACAGACACAGATACGCAGTATTTT. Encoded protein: CASSEGTDTDTQYF.

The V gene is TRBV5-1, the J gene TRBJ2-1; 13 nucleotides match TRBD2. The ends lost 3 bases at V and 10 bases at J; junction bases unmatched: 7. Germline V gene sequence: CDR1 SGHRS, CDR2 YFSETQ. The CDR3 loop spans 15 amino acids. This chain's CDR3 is CASSSGLAGAGEQFF. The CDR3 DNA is TGCGCCAGCAGCTCTGGACTAGCGGGAGCGGGCGAGCAGTTCTTC.

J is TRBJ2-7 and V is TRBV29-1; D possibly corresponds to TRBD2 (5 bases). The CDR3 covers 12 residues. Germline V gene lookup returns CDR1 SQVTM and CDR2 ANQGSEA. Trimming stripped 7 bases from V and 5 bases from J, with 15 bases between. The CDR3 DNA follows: TGCAGCGCTCGGCAGGAGGTCCACGAGCAGTACTTC. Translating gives CSARQEVHEQYF.

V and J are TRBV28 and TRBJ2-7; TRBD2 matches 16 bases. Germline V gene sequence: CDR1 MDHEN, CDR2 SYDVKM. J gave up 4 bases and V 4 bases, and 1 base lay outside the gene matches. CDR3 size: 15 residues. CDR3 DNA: TGTGCCAGCAGTTGGGGACTAGCGGGAGGGTACGAGCAGTACTTC. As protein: CASSWGLAGGYEQYF.

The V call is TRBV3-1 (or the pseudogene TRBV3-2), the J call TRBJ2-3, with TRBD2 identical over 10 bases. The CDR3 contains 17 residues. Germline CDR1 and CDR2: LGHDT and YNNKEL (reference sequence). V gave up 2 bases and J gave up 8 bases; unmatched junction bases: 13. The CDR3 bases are TGTGCCAGCAGCCAAACCCCATGGCTAGCGGGAGATGGTACGCAGTATTTT. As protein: CASSQTPWLAGDGTQYF.

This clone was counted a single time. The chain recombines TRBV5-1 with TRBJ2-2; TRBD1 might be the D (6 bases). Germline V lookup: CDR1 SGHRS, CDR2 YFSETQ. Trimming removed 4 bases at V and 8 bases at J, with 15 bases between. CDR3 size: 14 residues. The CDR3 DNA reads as TGCGCCAGCAGCCCGGACAGAACACAGGGGGAGCTGTTTTTT. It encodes CASSPDRTQGELFF.

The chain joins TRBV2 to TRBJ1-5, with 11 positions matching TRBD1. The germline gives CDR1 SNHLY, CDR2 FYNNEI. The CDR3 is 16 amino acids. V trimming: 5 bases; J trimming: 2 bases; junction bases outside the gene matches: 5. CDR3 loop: CASSPGQGVGNQPQHF. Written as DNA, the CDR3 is TGTGCCAGCAGTCCGGGACAGGGGGTCGGCAATCAGCCCCAGCATTTT.

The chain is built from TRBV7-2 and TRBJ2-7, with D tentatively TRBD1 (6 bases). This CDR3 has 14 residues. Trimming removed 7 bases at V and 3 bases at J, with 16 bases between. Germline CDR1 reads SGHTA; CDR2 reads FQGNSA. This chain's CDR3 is CASTPGTLIYEQYF. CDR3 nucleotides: TGTGCCAGCACCCCGGGGACACTGATCTACGAGCAGTACTTC.

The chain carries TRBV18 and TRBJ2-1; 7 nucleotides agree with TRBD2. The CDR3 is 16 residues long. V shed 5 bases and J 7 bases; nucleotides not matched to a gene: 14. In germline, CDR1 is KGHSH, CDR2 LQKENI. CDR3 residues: CASSTVLAERGNEQFF. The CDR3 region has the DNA TGTGCCAGCTCAACGGTCCTAGCGGAGCGGGGAAATGAGCAGTTCTTC.

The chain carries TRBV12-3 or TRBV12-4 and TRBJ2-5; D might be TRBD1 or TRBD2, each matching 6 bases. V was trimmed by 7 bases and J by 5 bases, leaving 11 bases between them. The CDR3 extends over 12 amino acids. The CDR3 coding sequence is TGTGCCAGCACGTGGGGGGCGGAGACCCAGTACTTC. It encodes CASTWGAETQYF.

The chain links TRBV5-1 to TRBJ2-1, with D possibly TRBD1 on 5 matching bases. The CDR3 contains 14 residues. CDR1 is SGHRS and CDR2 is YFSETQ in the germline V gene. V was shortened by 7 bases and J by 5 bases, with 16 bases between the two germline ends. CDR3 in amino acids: CASSGPPRDNEQFF. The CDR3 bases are TGCGCCAGCTCAGGGCCTCCTCGGGACAATGAGCAGTTCTTC.

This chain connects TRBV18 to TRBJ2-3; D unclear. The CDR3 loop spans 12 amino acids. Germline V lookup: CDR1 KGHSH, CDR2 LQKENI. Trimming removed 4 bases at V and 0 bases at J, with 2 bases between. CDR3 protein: CASSLSTDTQYF. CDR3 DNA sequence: TGTGCCAGCTCACTGAGCACAGATACGCAGTATTTT.

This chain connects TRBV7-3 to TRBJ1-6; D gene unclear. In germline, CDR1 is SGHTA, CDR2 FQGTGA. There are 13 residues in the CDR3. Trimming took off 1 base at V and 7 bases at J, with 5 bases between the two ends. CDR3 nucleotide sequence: TGTGCCAGCAGCTTAAGAGGGAATTCACCCCTCCACTTT. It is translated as CASSLRGNSPLHF. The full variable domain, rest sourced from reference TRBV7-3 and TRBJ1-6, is GAGVSQTPSNKVTEKGKYVELRCDPISGHTALYWYRQSLGQGPEFLIYFQGTGAADDSGLPNDRFFAVRPEGSVSTLKIQRTERGDSAVYLCASSLRGNSPLHFGNGTRLTVT.